This entry lists 15 T cell receptor beta chains sequenced from one sample in a study of cytomegalovirus exposure and HLA in healthy donors. The PCR contained 60 Vbeta and 13 Jbeta primers. TCRdb keeps only in-frame clones here, not all; method: immunoSEQ multiplex PCR. The sample records over 75,000 clones, over 70% being singletons. The source material was PBMCs. These receptors were collected from a man between 45 and 60 years old in good health and CMV-seropositive.

The chain has TRBV6-1 and TRBJ1-5; D is undetermined. Germline loops: CDR1 MNHNS, CDR2 SASEGT. The CDR3 contains 15 residues. Trimming stripped 1 base from V and 7 bases from J, with 14 bases between. The CDR3 reads CASSEGAPTGQPQHF. CDR3 in DNA: TGTGCCAGCAGTGAAGGGGCACCAACGGGGCAGCCCCAGCATTTT.

The V call is TRBV15, the J call TRBJ1-2, with D possibly matching TRBD1 (6 bases). Trimming shortened V by 4 bases and J by 5 bases, and 14 bases separated the two germline ends. CDR3 length: 14 residues. Per the germline V gene, CDR1 is LNHNV and CDR2 is YYDKDF (reference sequence). CDR3 DNA sequence: TGTGCCACCAGCAACAGGGCCACCGGGTATGGCTACACCTTC. It translates to CATSNRATGYGYTF.

Details on this clone: The junction differs from germline at one of its ends, possibly a read error. The chain links TRBV7-9 to TRBJ2-2, with D uncertain. CDR1 SEHNR and CDR2 FQNEAQ come from the germline V gene (reference sequence). The CDR3 runs to 12 residues. CDR3 loop: CSSSSQTGELFF. CDR3 bases: TGTTCCAGCAGCTCGCAGACCGGGGAGCTGTTTTTT. Variable domain in full (rest from reference TRBV7-9 and TRBJ2-2): DTGVSQNPRHKITKRGQNVTFRCDPISEHNRLYWYRQTLGQGPEFLTYFQNEAQLEKSRLLSDRFSAERPKGSFSTLEIQRTEQGDSAMYLCSSSSQTGELFFGEGSRLTVL.

This clone came up a few times. This chain uses TRBV7-2 with TRBJ2-7, with 8 bases that match TRBD2. There are 15 residues in the CDR3. The ends lost 5 bases at V and 3 bases at J; junction bases unmatched: 9. Germline values: CDR1 SGHTA, CDR2 FQGNSA. CDR3 sequence reads: CASSPLGGGNYEQYF. In nucleotides, the CDR3 is TGTGCCAGCAGCCCCCTCGGGGGGGGAAACTACGAGCAGTACTTC.

The chain combines TRBV7-3 with TRBJ2-6; 11 bases fit TRBD1. CDR1 and CDR2 from the germline V gene are SGHTA and FQGTGA. This CDR3 region has 20 residues. The V segment lost 4 bases and the J segment 2 bases; nucleotides outside the gene matches: 13. In nucleotides, the CDR3 is TGTGCCAGCAGCTCACGGACAGGGGGCGCGGATAGGCCTGGGGCCAACGTCCTGACTTTC. As protein: CASSSRTGGADRPGANVLTF.

The gene calls are TRBV4-3 and TRBJ1-5; D gene uncertain. Germline V gives CDR1 LGHNA, CDR2 YSLEER. The CDR3 is 15 amino acids. V shed 1 base and J shed 0 bases, with 7 bases lying between them. CDR3: CASSQGRYSNQPQHF. The CDR3 nucleotides read TGCGCCAGCAGCCAAGGGCGGTATAGCAATCAGCCCCAGCATTTT.

This clone came up a few times. The chain combines TRBV7-9 with TRBJ2-7; possibly TRBD2 for D (5 bases). V lost 5 bases and J lost 0, with 17 bases in between. Germline loops: CDR1 SEHNR, CDR2 FQNEAQ (reference sequence). This CDR3 is 16 amino acids long. The CDR3 region is CASSHSFDGDSYEQYF. DNA for the CDR3: TGTGCCAGCAGCCATTCCTTCGACGGGGACTCCTACGAGCAGTACTTC.

The rearrangement joins TRBV6-5 to TRBJ2-7; TRBD1 might be the D (5 bases). V was clipped by 6 bases and J by 0 bases, with 12 bases between them. The CDR3 is 14 amino acids. Germline CDR1 reads MNHEY; CDR2 reads SVGAGI. For the CDR3, the DNA is TGTGCCAGCAGAGCAGGGTTCTTCTCCTACGAGCAGTACTTC. Amino acid sequence: CASRAGFFSYEQYF.

V is TRBV7-9 and J is TRBJ1-2, with 9 bases that match TRBD1. Germline V gives CDR1 SEHNR, CDR2 FQNEAQ (reference sequence). V was pared by 6 bases and J by 8 bases, with 13 bases of the junction left unmatched. The CDR3 has 15 amino acids. Here the CDR3 DNA reads TGTGCCAGCAGTCCAGACAGGGGGTTAGATCAAGGCTACACCTTC. Protein sequence: CASSPDRGLDQGYTF.

This clone was detected only a few times. The gene calls are TRBV15 and TRBJ1-5; 7 bases are a match to TRBD1. V was clipped by 4 bases and J by 5 bases; unmatched bases: 8. The CDR3 extends over 15 amino acids. Germline lookup yields CDR1 LNHNV and CDR2 YYDKDF (reference sequence). CDR3 sequence: CATSTRDSFDQPQHF. The CDR3 DNA reads TGTGCCACCAGCACACGGGACAGTTTTGATCAGCCCCAGCATTTT.

The chain uses TRBV6-6 and TRBJ1-1, with no clear D. There are 15 residues in the CDR3. The V and J ends lost 0 bases and 4 bases respectively, with 12 bases between them. Germline assignment: CDR1 MNHNY and CDR2 SVGAGI (reference sequence). The chain's CDR3 is CASSYSAGTATEAFF. Written as DNA, the CDR3 is TGTGCCAGCAGTTACTCTGCGGGAACGGCCACTGAAGCTTTCTTT.

This rearrangement joins TRBV7-8 to TRBJ2-5, with no clear D. The end of the DNA fits TRBJ2-7 better, so the J call may be wrong. The CDR3 contains 13 residues. Germline CDR1 is SGHVS and CDR2 is FQNEAQ. CDR3 DNA sequence: TGTGCCAGCAGCTTAGCCATCTCCTACGAGCAGTACTTC. Translation: CASSLAISYEQYF.

The chain employs TRBV7-9 and TRBJ2-2; no clear D gene. This CDR3 has 16 amino acids. The V gene lost 3 bases and the J gene lost 6 bases, with 17 bases spanning the gap. Germline CDR1 and CDR2: SEHNR and FQNEAQ (reference sequence). The CDR3 region is CASSFQLVRLAGELFF. CDR3 coding DNA: TGTGCCAGCAGCTTTCAGCTTGTCAGGTTGGCCGGGGAGCTGTTTTTT.

The CDR3 DNA follows: TGTGCCAGCAGTCCCCCTTTGGAGTCACCCCTCCACTTT. This translates into CASSPPLESPLHF. The chain carries TRBV28 and TRBJ1-6; no reliable D call. This CDR3 region has 13 residues. CDR1 MDHEN and CDR2 SYDVKM come from the germline V gene. With 5 bases removed from V and 10 bases from J, the gap between germline ends came to 12 bases.

The gene calls are TRBV7-2 and TRBJ1-1; no definite D call. The CDR3 runs to 16 residues. V gave up 2 bases and J gave up 4 bases, with 17 bases separating them. Germline loops: CDR1 SGHTA, CDR2 FQGNSA. The DNA for the CDR3 is TGTGCCAGCAGCTTAACGGGGATTGGGTTGGGCACTGAAGCTTTCTTT. Protein product: CASSLTGIGLGTEAFF.